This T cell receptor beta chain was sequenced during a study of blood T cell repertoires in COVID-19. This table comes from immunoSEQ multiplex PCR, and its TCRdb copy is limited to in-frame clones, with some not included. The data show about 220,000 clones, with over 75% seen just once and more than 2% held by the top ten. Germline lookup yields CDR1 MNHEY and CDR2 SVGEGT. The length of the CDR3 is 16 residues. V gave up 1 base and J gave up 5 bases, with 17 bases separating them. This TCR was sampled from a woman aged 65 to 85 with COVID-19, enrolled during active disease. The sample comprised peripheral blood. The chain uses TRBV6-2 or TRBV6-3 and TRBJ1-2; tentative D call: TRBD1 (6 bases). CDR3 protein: CASSYFDPGEGYGYTF. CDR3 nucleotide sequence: TGTGCCAGCAGTTACTTCGACCCAGGGGAAGGGTATGGCTACACCTTC.